Listed below are T cell receptor beta chains from one sample, sequenced in a study of T cells in localized non-small cell lung cancer. Profiled with immunoSEQ multiplex PCR; TCRdb holds only in-frame clones, not every one. The sample contains around 100,000 clones, 87% of which appear only once. This sample comprised peripheral blood, obtained before any cancer treatment. The origin of the receptors is a man aged 35-69 years with stage I squamous cell lung carcinoma. Each CDR3 is given with its conserved first and last residue. A D gene is named only where the DNA matches it firmly. Part of the rows lack a size; the others show once, few, many or a class for expanded clones.

v_call: TRBV5-4
clone_size: NA
j_call: TRBJ1-2
d_call: NA
cdr3_nt: TGTGCCAGCAGCCTCCCGACAGACCCCTATGGCTACACCTTC
cdr3_aa: CASSLPTDPYGYTF

v_call: TRBV7-9
clone_size: NA
j_call: TRBJ1-6
d_call: NA
cdr3_nt: TGTGCCAGCAGCTTTAATTGGGCACCCCTCCACTTT
cdr3_aa: CASSFNWAPLHF

v_call: TRBV7-9
clone_size: NA
j_call: TRBJ2-1
d_call: TRBD2
cdr3_nt: TGTGCCAGCAGCTTAGACCTAGGGCTAGCGGGGAACAATGAGCAGTTCTTC
cdr3_aa: CASSLDLGLAGNNEQFF

v_call: TRBV27
clone_size: NA
j_call: TRBJ2-5
d_call: TRBD2
cdr3_nt: TGTGCCAGCAGTTTATCGGAGGAGGGACTAAGGGAGACCCAGTACTTC
cdr3_aa: CASSLSEEGLRETQYF

v_call: TRBV7-9
clone_size: once
j_call: TRBJ1-5
d_call: NA
cdr3_nt: TGTGCCAGCAGCTTAAAGGGGGAGGCAAGTCAGCCCCAGCATTTT
cdr3_aa: CASSLKGEASQPQHF

v_call: TRBV2
clone_size: NA
j_call: TRBJ1-5
d_call: NA
cdr3_nt: TGTGCCAGCAGGAACGCACAGAGAGCGGCCGGACAGCCCCAGCATTTT
cdr3_aa: CASRNAQRAAGQPQHF

v_call: TRBV5-1
clone_size: NA
j_call: TRBJ2-3
d_call: TRBD2
cdr3_nt: TGCGCCAGCACGTTAGCGGGGGACACAGATACGCAGTATTTT
cdr3_aa: CASTLAGDTDTQYF

v_call: TRBV2
clone_size: once
j_call: TRBJ1-1
d_call: NA
cdr3_nt: TGTGCCAGCAGTGTGAAGTCCGGGGCCTACCTTGGGACTGAAGCTTTCTTT
cdr3_aa: CASSVKSGAYLGTEAFF

v_call: TRBV28
clone_size: NA
j_call: TRBJ1-5
d_call: NA
cdr3_nt: TGTGCCAGCAGTTTATTTCGGGGGCAGGGCACCTATCAGCCCCAGCATTTT
cdr3_aa: CASSLFRGQGTYQPQHF

v_call: TRBV7-8
clone_size: NA
j_call: TRBJ1-3
d_call: NA
cdr3_nt: TGTGCCAGCAGCCCCCGCGGAGTCAGCTCTGGAAACACCATATATTTT
cdr3_aa: CASSPRGVSSGNTIYF

v_call: TRBV7-2
clone_size: NA
j_call: TRBJ2-5
d_call: NA
cdr3_nt: TGTGCCAGCAGCTTTGCGGGGAGCGGGGAGACCCAGTACTTC
cdr3_aa: CASSFAGSGETQYF

v_call: TRBV28
clone_size: NA
j_call: TRBJ2-7
d_call: TRBD2
cdr3_nt: TGTGCCAGCAGTTCTCCGGGGGGTAGCTCCTACGAGCAGTACTTC
cdr3_aa: CASSSPGGSSYEQYF

v_call: TRBV7-2
clone_size: NA
j_call: TRBJ2-7
d_call: TRBD1
cdr3_nt: TGTGCCAGCAGCCAGACAGGGGCCTACGAGCAGTACTTC
cdr3_aa: CASSQTGAYEQYF

v_call: TRBV6-1
clone_size: NA
j_call: TRBJ2-3
d_call: NA
cdr3_nt: TGTGCCAGCAGATACCGGGACACCAGCACAGATACGCAGTATTTT
cdr3_aa: CASRYRDTSTDTQYF

v_call: TRBV7-6
clone_size: NA
j_call: TRBJ1-6
d_call: NA
cdr3_nt: TGTGCCAGCAGCTTAGATGGGACGTATAATTCACCCCTCCACTTT
cdr3_aa: CASSLDGTYNSPLHF

v_call: TRBV5-6
clone_size: NA
j_call: TRBJ1-2
d_call: NA
cdr3_nt: TGTGCCAGCAGCCCCGAGGGCCAGGGCCCAGCTGGTAACTATGGCTACACCTTC
cdr3_aa: CASSPEGQGPAGNYGYTF

v_call: TRBV28
clone_size: NA
j_call: TRBJ1-1
d_call: NA
cdr3_nt: TGTGCCAGCTTCTCCAGGATGAACACTGAAGCTTTCTTT
cdr3_aa: CASFSRMNTEAFF

v_call: TRBV5-1
clone_size: once
j_call: TRBJ1-1
d_call: TRBD1
cdr3_nt: TGCGCCAGCAGCGACATCGGACAGGGTTCAACTACTGAAGCTTTCTTT
cdr3_aa: CASSDIGQGSTTEAFF

v_call: TRBV27
clone_size: NA
j_call: TRBJ2-7
d_call: TRBD1
cdr3_nt: TGTGCCAGCAAAAGGGGGCTGGTCTACGAGCAGTACTTC
cdr3_aa: CASKRGLVYEQYF

v_call: TRBV11-2
clone_size: NA
j_call: TRBJ2-2
d_call: TRBD2
cdr3_nt: TGTGCCAGCAGCGGGACTAGCTGGGGCACCGGGGAGCTGTTTTTT
cdr3_aa: CASSGTSWGTGELFF

v_call: TRBV6-5
clone_size: once
j_call: TRBJ2-1
d_call: TRBD2
cdr3_nt: TGTGCCAGCAGTTCCCCTCGACAGCGGGGGGGCAATGAGCAGTTCTTC
cdr3_aa: CASSSPRQRGGNEQFF

v_call: TRBV7-2
clone_size: NA
j_call: TRBJ1-6
d_call: TRBD1
cdr3_nt: TGTGCCAGCAGCTCAAGGACAGGGGATAATTCACCCCTCCACTTT
cdr3_aa: CASSSRTGDNSPLHF

v_call: TRBV6-5
clone_size: NA
j_call: TRBJ1-6
d_call: NA
cdr3_nt: TGTGCCAGCAGACTAATTAATTCACCCCTCCACTTT
cdr3_aa: CASRLINSPLHF

v_call: TRBV9
clone_size: NA
j_call: TRBJ2-1
d_call: NA
cdr3_nt: TGTGCCAGCAGCGTAGTTGCGGGGCAGGAGTTCTTC
cdr3_aa: CASSVVAGQEFF

v_call: TRBV20-1
clone_size: NA
j_call: TRBJ1-1
d_call: TRBD1
cdr3_nt: TGCAGTGCCCCCTCCGACAGGGAGGCTTTCTTT
cdr3_aa: CSAPSDREAFF

v_call: TRBV10-3
clone_size: NA
j_call: TRBJ1-3
d_call: TRBD1
cdr3_nt: TGTGCCATCACCAAATCGACAGGGGGCACTGGAAACACCATATATTTT
cdr3_aa: CAITKSTGGTGNTIYF

v_call: TRBV19
clone_size: NA
j_call: TRBJ2-5
d_call: NA
cdr3_nt: TGTGCCAGTAGTCGCACCGGGGCCGTGGGAGAGACCCAGTACTTC
cdr3_aa: CASSRTGAVGETQYF

v_call: TRBV5-1
clone_size: once
j_call: TRBJ2-7
d_call: TRBD2
cdr3_nt: TGCGCCAGCAGCTTACGAGGGGAGGGTTCGGGTGAGCAGTACTTC
cdr3_aa: CASSLRGEGSGEQYF

v_call: TRBV18
clone_size: NA
j_call: TRBJ1-1
d_call: TRBD1
cdr3_nt: TGTGCCAGCACCGACAGGGGGGATGAAGCTTTCTTT
cdr3_aa: CASTDRGDEAFF

v_call: TRBV4-2
clone_size: NA
j_call: TRBJ2-3
d_call: NA
cdr3_nt: TGTGCCAGCAGCCAAGAGGAGGAAAGAGGGAATACGCAGTATTTT
cdr3_aa: CASSQEEERGNTQYF

v_call: TRBV13
clone_size: NA
j_call: TRBJ2-2
d_call: TRBD2
cdr3_nt: TGTGCCAGCAGCTCGGTCAGCGGGGGGAACACCGGGGAGCTGTTTTTT
cdr3_aa: CASSSVSGGNTGELFF

v_call: TRBV11-2
clone_size: NA
j_call: TRBJ2-2
d_call: NA
cdr3_nt: TGTGCCAGCAGCTTAGGACACACCGGGGAGCTGTTTTTT
cdr3_aa: CASSLGHTGELFF

v_call: TRBV5-1
clone_size: NA
j_call: TRBJ1-5
d_call: NA
cdr3_nt: TGCGCCAGCAGCTCCGGGGCAAATAGCAATCAGCCCCAGCATTTT
cdr3_aa: CASSSGANSNQPQHF

v_call: TRBV10-3
clone_size: once
j_call: TRBJ2-2
d_call: TRBD2
cdr3_nt: TGTGCCTCCCTAGCGGGGGGGTTCGGCGGGGAGCTGTTTTTT
cdr3_aa: CASLAGGFGGELFF

v_call: TRBV5-1
clone_size: NA
j_call: TRBJ2-5
d_call: TRBD2
cdr3_nt: TGCGCCAGCAGACAGACTAGCGGGGGGCCAGGGGAGACCCAGTACTTC
cdr3_aa: CASRQTSGGPGETQYF

v_call: TRBV7-9
clone_size: NA
j_call: TRBJ2-5
d_call: NA
cdr3_nt: TGTGCCAGCAGCTTGGGCCCAGCGGCGAGGGGAGAGACCCAGTACTTC
cdr3_aa: CASSLGPAARGETQYF

v_call: TRBV28
clone_size: NA
j_call: TRBJ2-1
d_call: TRBD1
cdr3_nt: TGTGCCAGCAGTTTACTGGGACAGCGTTATAACAATGAGCAGTTCTTC
cdr3_aa: CASSLLGQRYNNEQFF

v_call: TRBV5-4
clone_size: NA
j_call: TRBJ2-3
d_call: TRBD2
cdr3_nt: TGTGCCAGCAGCTTGACCCCCGGGGGGGGCCTTCAGACAGATACGCAGTATTTT
cdr3_aa: CASSLTPGGGLQTDTQYF

v_call: TRBV19
clone_size: NA
j_call: TRBJ1-5
d_call: TRBD1
cdr3_nt: TGTGCCAGTAGTATAGTAGGCGAAGGGGGCCGGCATCAGCCCCAGCATTTT
cdr3_aa: CASSIVGEGGRHQPQHF

v_call: TRBV19
clone_size: few
j_call: TRBJ1-2
d_call: NA
cdr3_nt: TGTGCCAGTAGTTCTAACGGGGCCAAAAACTATGGCTACACCTTC
cdr3_aa: CASSSNGAKNYGYTF

v_call: TRBV10-1
clone_size: once
j_call: TRBJ2-3
d_call: NA
cdr3_nt: TGCGCCAGCAGTGAGGGAGGGGGCCAATACGATACGCAGTATTTT
cdr3_aa: CASSEGGGQYDTQYF

v_call: TRBV28
clone_size: NA
j_call: TRBJ1-5
d_call: NA
cdr3_nt: TGTGCCAGCAGTTTATTCCAGGATAATCAGCCCCAGCATTTT
cdr3_aa: CASSLFQDNQPQHF